The rows below give T cell receptor beta chains drawn from one sample of a study of OX40 agonist ivuxolimab in advanced cancers. Clones were read by immunoSEQ multiplex PCR, and TCRdb kept only the in-frame ones, dropping some. The table includes tens of thousands of clones, less than 90% detected once. Here the sequenced sample was CD4+ or CD8+ T cells sorted from blood, taken in a trial of the OX40 agonist ivuxolimab. The receptors shown here come from an adult with an advanced solid tumor such as melanoma, head and neck, liver or kidney cancer. CDR3s include the opening cysteine and the closing phenylalanine or tryptophan. The order of the fields is CDR3 DNA, CDR3 protein, J gene, clone size, V gene, D gene. The D gene is left open where the match is weak. Only part of the rows carry a size: once, few, many, or a class if the clone is expanded.

DNA: TGTGCTAGTGGTTTGGCCCCATACCTGGGCTGGGACAGGGACGGGTACAATGAGCAGTTCTTC; CDR3: CASGLAPYLGWDRDGYNEQFF; J: TRBJ2-1; size: NA; V: TRBV12-5; D: TRBD1
DNA: TGTGCCAGCACCCAAGCCGGGACGGGTGGAGAGACCCAGTACTTC; CDR3: CASTQAGTGGETQYF; J: TRBJ2-5; size: NA; V: TRBV6-5; D: NA
DNA: TGCGCCAGCAGCCAAGTTTTGTATTTAGAGCAGTTCTTC; CDR3: CASSQVLYLEQFF; J: TRBJ2-1; size: once; V: TRBV4-3; D: NA
DNA: TGTGCCAGCAGCTTTCTGGGACGGGAGACCCAGTACTTC; CDR3: CASSFLGRETQYF; J: TRBJ2-5; size: NA; V: TRBV5-4; D: NA
DNA: TGTGCCAGCAGTGGGGGCGGGTTCCCCTACGAGCAGTACTTC; CDR3: CASSGGGFPYEQYF; J: TRBJ2-7; size: once; V: TRBV6-1; D: NA
DNA: TGTGCCATCAGTGAGACCGAGAACACTGAAGCTTTCTTT; CDR3: CAISETENTEAFF; J: TRBJ1-1; size: NA; V: TRBV10-3; D: NA
DNA: TGTGCCAGCAGCGAGACTAGCGGCTTCACAGATACGCAGTATTTT; CDR3: CASSETSGFTDTQYF; J: TRBJ2-3; size: NA; V: TRBV2; D: TRBD2
DNA: TGTGCCAGCAGTGACTCGGGAGGGATTAAAGGAAACACCATATATTTT; CDR3: CASSDSGGIKGNTIYF; J: TRBJ1-3; size: few; V: TRBV6-4; D: NA
DNA: TGTGCCAGCAGCCGACAGGGGCACTATGGCTACACCTTC; CDR3: CASSRQGHYGYTF; J: TRBJ1-2; size: once; V: TRBV7-2; D: TRBD1
DNA: TGTGCCAGCAGTTTCGGGAGCAGTTCCTACAATGAGCAGTTCTTC; CDR3: CASSFGSSSYNEQFF; J: TRBJ2-1; size: NA; V: TRBV27; D: NA
DNA: TGCGCCAGCAGCCAAGAAAGGACAGCCCAAGAGACCCAGTACTTC; CDR3: CASSQERTAQETQYF; J: TRBJ2-5; size: NA; V: TRBV4-3; D: NA
DNA: TGTGCCAGCAGCCCGGGGGACAGGGGGAACTATGGCTACACCTTC; CDR3: CASSPGDRGNYGYTF; J: TRBJ1-2; size: NA; V: TRBV7-6; D: TRBD1
DNA: TGTGCCAGCAGCTTACGGCAGGGCGAAGCTTTCTTT; CDR3: CASSLRQGEAFF; J: TRBJ1-1; size: NA; V: TRBV5-6; D: NA
DNA: TGTGCCAGCAGCTTGGGCTCCGGGACTGGATCCTACGAGCAGTACTTC; CDR3: CASSLGSGTGSYEQYF; J: TRBJ2-7; size: NA; V: TRBV5-4; D: NA
DNA: TGCGCCAGCAGCCAAGAGCTGGGAACCCGGGACAGGGGCGGCGAGCAGTACTTC; CDR3: CASSQELGTRDRGGEQYF; J: TRBJ2-7; size: NA; V: TRBV4-3; D: TRBD1
DNA: TGTGCCAGCAGCCCAACCCCCGGACAGGGGGTCTTTGGAAACACCATATATTTT; CDR3: CASSPTPGQGVFGNTIYF; J: TRBJ1-3; size: NA; V: TRBV9; D: TRBD1
DNA: TGTGCCAGCAGCTTAGTCGGGGCGCGGGGAAACACTGAAGCTTTCTTT; CDR3: CASSLVGARGNTEAFF; J: TRBJ1-1; size: NA; V: TRBV7-2; D: NA
DNA: TGTGCCAGCAGAACTAGTTCTGGTCCAGATACGCAGTATTTT; CDR3: CASRTSSGPDTQYF; J: TRBJ2-3; size: NA; V: TRBV25-1; D: NA
DNA: TGTGCCAGCAGCCAACAGCTTGATTCCTACGAGCAGTACTTC; CDR3: CASSQQLDSYEQYF; J: TRBJ2-7; size: NA; V: TRBV7-2; D: NA
DNA: TGTGCCAGTAGTATGTCAGGGCTGAATCAGCCCCAGCATTTT; CDR3: CASSMSGLNQPQHF; J: TRBJ1-5; size: NA; V: TRBV19; D: NA
DNA: TGTGCCAGCAGAACCATAGCGACCTCCTACAATGAGCAGTTCTTC; CDR3: CASRTIATSYNEQFF; J: TRBJ2-1; size: NA; V: TRBV6-6; D: NA
DNA: TGTGCCAGCAGCTTAAGCGGGATTTCCTACGAGCAGTACTTC; CDR3: CASSLSGISYEQYF; J: TRBJ2-7; size: NA; V: TRBV7-2; D: TRBD2
DNA: TGTGCCAGCTCGTGGGCCCTAGCGGGAGAAAAAAACATTCAGTACTTC; CDR3: CASSWALAGEKNIQYF; J: TRBJ2-4; size: NA; V: TRBV5-8; D: TRBD2
DNA: TGCGCCAGCAGCTTGACGGGACAGGGGGCGTCCGAGCAGTACTTC; CDR3: CASSLTGQGASEQYF; J: TRBJ2-7; size: NA; V: TRBV5-1; D: TRBD1
DNA: TGTGCCAGCAGTTACTCGAACAGTGCCGTCGAGACCCAGTACTTC; CDR3: CASSYSNSAVETQYF; J: TRBJ2-5; size: once; V: TRBV6-6; D: NA
DNA: TGTGCCAGCAGCGCCCCTGAGGCCTACGAGCAGTACTTC; CDR3: CASSAPEAYEQYF; J: TRBJ2-7; size: NA; V: TRBV9; D: NA
DNA: TGTGCCAGCAGCGTAGCTAATAGCGAAACGCAGTATTTT; CDR3: CASSVANSETQYF; J: TRBJ2-3; size: NA; V: TRBV9; D: NA
DNA: TGTGCCAGCAGACCGAGGGGCGCCGACACCGGGGAGCTGTTTTTT; CDR3: CASRPRGADTGELFF; J: TRBJ2-2; size: NA; V: TRBV6-5; D: NA
DNA: TGTGCCAGCAGCTTCGCGACAGGGTTCCACTACGAGCAGTACTTC; CDR3: CASSFATGFHYEQYF; J: TRBJ2-7; size: few; V: TRBV7-2; D: TRBD1
DNA: TGTGCCAGCGGAAGTGGGATCTCCTACGAGCAGTACTTC; CDR3: CASGSGISYEQYF; J: TRBJ2-7; size: NA; V: TRBV11-2; D: NA
DNA: TGTGCCTGGAGTGCCCGCGGGACTAGCGGGGGAGGAGGGCTGTTCTTC; CDR3: CAWSARGTSGGGGLFF; J: TRBJ2-1; size: NA; V: TRBV30; D: TRBD2
DNA: TGTGCTAGTGGTACCGGACTAGCGGGGGGGCCAAGGGTCTTC; CDR3: CASGTGLAGGPRVF; J: TRBJ2-1; size: NA; V: TRBV12-5; D: TRBD2